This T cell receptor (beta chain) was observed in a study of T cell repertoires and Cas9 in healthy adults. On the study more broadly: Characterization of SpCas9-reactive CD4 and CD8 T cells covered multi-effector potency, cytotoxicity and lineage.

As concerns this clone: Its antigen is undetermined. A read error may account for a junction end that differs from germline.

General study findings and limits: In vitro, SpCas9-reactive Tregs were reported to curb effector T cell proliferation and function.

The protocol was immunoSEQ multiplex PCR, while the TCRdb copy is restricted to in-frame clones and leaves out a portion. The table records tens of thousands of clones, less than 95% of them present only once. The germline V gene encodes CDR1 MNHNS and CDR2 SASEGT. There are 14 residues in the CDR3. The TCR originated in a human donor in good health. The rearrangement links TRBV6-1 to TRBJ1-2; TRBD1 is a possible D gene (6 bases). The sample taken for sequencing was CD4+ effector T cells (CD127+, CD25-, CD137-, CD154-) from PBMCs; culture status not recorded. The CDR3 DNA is TGTGCCAGCAGCGAACAAGTACAGGGTTCTGGCTACGCCTTC. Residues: CASSEQVQGSGYAF.